Listed below are T cell receptor beta chains from one sample, sequenced in a study of spatial heterogeneity in lung cancer. Via MiXCR, TCRdb re-called the 5' RACE reads, giving one row per CDR3 protein. The data show some 100,000 distinct CDR3 sequences, 9.5% to 15% seen once. Source: PBMCs, taken at surgery. All receptors come from a male donor with early-stage non-small cell lung cancer. Both conserved end residues are trimmed from each CDR3.

TRBJ2-3	TRBV20-1	SARASSRADTQY
TRBJ1-5	TRBV19	ASSSIDRGNQPQH
TRBJ2-3	TRBV4-3	ASSQDVTAAQY
TRBJ1-2	TRBV12-3/TRBV12-4	ASSLWGEGYT
TRBJ1-1	TRBV4-3	ASSQDQGPGTEAF
TRBJ1-2	TRBV27	ASSLATGEGYT
TRBJ2-2	TRBV9	ASSVAGAGVTGELF
TRBJ2-4	TRBV12-3/TRBV12-4	ASSFSMAKNIQY
TRBJ2-1	TRBV18	ASSTYNEQF
TRBJ2-2	TRBV5-1	ASSLLSGNTGELF
TRBJ2-3	TRBV6-5	ASGTRRGSTDTQF
TRBJ2-1	TRBV4-2	ASSQERGYEQF
TRBJ1-3	TRBV7-9	ASSSPQLFSGNTIY
TRBJ2-5	TRBV5-1	ASSPQGALEETQY
TRBJ2-3	TRBV4-3	ASSQGSSGSIDTQY
TRBJ1-1	TRBV28	ASSQGPPTEAF
TRBJ2-7	TRBV29-1	SVGQGRDEQY
TRBJ2-3	TRBV12-3/TRBV12-4	ASSFGGTGGTDTQY
TRBJ2-1	TRBV4-3	ASSQRTSGSSYNEQF
TRBJ1-5	TRBV20-1	SAKGTGGRNQPQH
TRBJ1-2	TRBV28	AIPRGFGYT
TRBJ2-7	TRBV7-9	ASSLAGTGVYEQY
TRBJ2-4	TRBV28	ASSSWRELAKNIQY
TRBJ2-5	TRBV5-5	ASSLAAREETQY
TRBJ2-5	TRBV6-5	ASSYQGWETQY
TRBJ1-2	TRBV14	ASSHRQGVDYGYT
TRBJ2-1	TRBV5-1	ASSLDRGRNEQF
TRBJ2-4	TRBV7-2	ASSRSPHSAGDIQY
TRBJ2-7	TRBV6-2/TRBV6-3	ASSSRLTSGSYEQY
TRBJ2-5	TRBV7-6	ASSARDGLLQETQY
TRBJ2-5	TRBV10-3	AISESTQQETQY
TRBJ2-3	TRBV20-1	SASGGGGSDTQY
TRBJ2-2	TRBV18	ASSQGLAVNTGELF
TRBJ2-2	TRBV20-1	SARDEVEREFTGELF
TRBJ2-1	TRBV7-2	ASSLGLGGYSEQF
TRBJ2-5	TRBV20-1	SASGTQETQY
TRBJ2-2	TRBV20-1	SAIPLTRNTGELF
TRBJ1-5	TRBV13	ASSSRTGNQPQH
TRBJ1-2	TRBV4-1	ASSRFGTGMNYGYT
TRBJ2-7	TRBV5-1	ASSLGQGYPNEQY